The clone carrying this TCR beta chain was picked up a small number of times. The data were obtained in a study of Graves' ophthalmopathy and Graves' hyperthyroidism. Study as a whole: Peripheral blood was obtained at first diagnosis, ahead of any treatment.

V shed 3 bases and J shed 6 bases, with 20 bases lying between them. From germline, CDR1 is KGHSH and CDR2 LQKENI. The CDR3 spans 16 residues. RNA transcripts were the source from which TCR beta CDR3 regions were amplified. Scientists carried out first-round RT-PCR using HTBI primers and then a second-round multiplex PCR. One entry per CDR3 protein results from TCRdb running MiXCR on the multiplex PCR reads. The data hold approximately 410,000 distinct CDR3 sequences, with 15% to 19% observed a single time. V is TRBV18 and J is TRBJ1-2; D perhaps matches TRBD1 (6 bases). This clonotype originated in a woman in her late teens or twenties with stable Graves' hyperthyroidism. Sequenced input: peripheral blood. The CDR3: CASSPPSGRGADGYTF. The DNA for the CDR3 is TGTGCCAGCTCACCCCCGAGTGGCAGGGGCGCGGATGGCTACACCTTC.